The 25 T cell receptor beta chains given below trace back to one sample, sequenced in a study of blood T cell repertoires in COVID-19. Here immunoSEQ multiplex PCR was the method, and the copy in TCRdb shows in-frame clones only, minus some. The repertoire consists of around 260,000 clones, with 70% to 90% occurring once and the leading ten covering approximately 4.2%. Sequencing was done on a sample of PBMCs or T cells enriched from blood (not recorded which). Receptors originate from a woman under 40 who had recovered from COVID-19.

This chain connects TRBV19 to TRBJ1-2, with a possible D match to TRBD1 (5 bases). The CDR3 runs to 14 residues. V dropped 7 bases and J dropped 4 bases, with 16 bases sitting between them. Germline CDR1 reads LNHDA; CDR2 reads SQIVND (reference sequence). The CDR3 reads CASNPGPTPYGYTF. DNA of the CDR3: TGTGCCAGTAACCCAGGGCCCACCCCCTATGGCTACACCTTC.

The CDR3 loop is CASSPDRTWGYTF. The CDR3 nucleotides read TGTGCCAGCAGCCCCGACCGGACTTGGGGCTACACCTTC. The rearrangement uses TRBV11-2 and TRBJ1-2; D not resolved. The V end was cut by 5 bases, the J end by 8 bases, with 15 bases between. Per the germline V gene, CDR1 is SGHAT and CDR2 is FQNNGV. This CDR3 is 13 amino acids long. Using reference TRBV11-2 and TRBJ1-2 for the parts outside the CDR3, the full variable domain is EAGVAQSPRYKIIEKRQSVAFWCNPISGHATLYWYQQILGQGPKLLIQFQNNGVVDDSQLPKDRFSAERLKGVDSTLKIQPAKLEDSAVYLCASSPDRTWGYTFGSGTRLTVV.

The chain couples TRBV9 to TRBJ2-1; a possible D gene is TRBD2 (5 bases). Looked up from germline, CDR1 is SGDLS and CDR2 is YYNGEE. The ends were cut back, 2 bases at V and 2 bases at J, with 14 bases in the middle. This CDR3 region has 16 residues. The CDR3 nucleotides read TGTGCCAGCAGCGTCCTTCCCGGACTCGCCTACAATGAGCAGTTCTTC. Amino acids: CASSVLPGLAYNEQFF.

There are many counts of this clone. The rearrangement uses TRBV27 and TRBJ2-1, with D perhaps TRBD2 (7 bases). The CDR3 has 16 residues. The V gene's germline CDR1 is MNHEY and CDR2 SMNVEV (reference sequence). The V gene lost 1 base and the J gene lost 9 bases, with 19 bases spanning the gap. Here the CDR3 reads CASSLWGGRIVGEQFF. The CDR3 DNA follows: TGTGCCAGCAGTTTATGGGGGGGGCGAATAGTGGGTGAGCAGTTCTTC.

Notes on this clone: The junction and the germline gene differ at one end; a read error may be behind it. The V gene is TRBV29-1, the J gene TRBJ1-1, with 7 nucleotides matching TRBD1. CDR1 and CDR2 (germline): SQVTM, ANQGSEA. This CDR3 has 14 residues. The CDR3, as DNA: TGCAGCGTCGAAGGGACAGTGGGGGCCGGTGAAGCTTTCTTT. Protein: CSVEGTVGAGEAFF.

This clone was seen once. CDR3 bases: TGTGCCACCAAAGCGGGCGAGCAGTACTTC. The encoded protein is CATKAGEQYF. The chain couples TRBV19 to TRBJ2-7, with D perhaps matching TRBD2 (6 bases). Trimming cost V 10 bases and J 6 bases, with 10 bases left between them. The length of the CDR3 is 10 residues. CDR1 and CDR2 from the germline V gene are LNHDA and SQIVND (reference sequence).

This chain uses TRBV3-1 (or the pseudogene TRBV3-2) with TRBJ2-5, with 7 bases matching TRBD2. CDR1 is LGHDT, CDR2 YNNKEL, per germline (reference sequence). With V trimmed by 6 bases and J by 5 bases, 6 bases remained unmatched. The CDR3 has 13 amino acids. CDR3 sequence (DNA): TGTGCCAGCAGTAGGGAGGGCCGGGAGACCCAGTACTTC. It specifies CASSREGRETQYF.

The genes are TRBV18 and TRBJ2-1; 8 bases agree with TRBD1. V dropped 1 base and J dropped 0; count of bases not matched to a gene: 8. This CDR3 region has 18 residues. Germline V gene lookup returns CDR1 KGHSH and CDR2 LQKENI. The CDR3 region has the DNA TGTGCCAGCTCACCACAGAGGACAGGGCTTTACTCCTACAATGAGCAGTTCTTC. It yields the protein CASSPQRTGLYSYNEQFF.

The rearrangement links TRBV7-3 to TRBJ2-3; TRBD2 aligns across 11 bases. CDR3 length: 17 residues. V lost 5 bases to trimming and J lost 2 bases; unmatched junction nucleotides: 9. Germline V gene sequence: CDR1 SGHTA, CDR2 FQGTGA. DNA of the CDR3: TGTGCCAGCAGCCCCCGGACTAGCGGGTTTCTCACAGATACGCAGTATTTT. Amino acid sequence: CASSPRTSGFLTDTQYF.

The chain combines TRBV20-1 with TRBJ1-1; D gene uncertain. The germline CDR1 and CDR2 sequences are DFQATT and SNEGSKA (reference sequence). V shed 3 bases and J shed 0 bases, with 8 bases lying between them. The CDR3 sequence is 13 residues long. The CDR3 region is CSASDPMNTEAFF. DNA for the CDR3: TGCAGTGCTAGTGACCCTATGAACACTGAAGCTTTCTTT.

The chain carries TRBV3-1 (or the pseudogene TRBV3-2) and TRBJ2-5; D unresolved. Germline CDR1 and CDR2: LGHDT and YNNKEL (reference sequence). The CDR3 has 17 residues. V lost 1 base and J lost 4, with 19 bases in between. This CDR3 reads CASSQGNYPSIGETQYF. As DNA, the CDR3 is TGTGCCAGCAGCCAAGGAAACTATCCCTCGATCGGAGAGACCCAGTACTTC.

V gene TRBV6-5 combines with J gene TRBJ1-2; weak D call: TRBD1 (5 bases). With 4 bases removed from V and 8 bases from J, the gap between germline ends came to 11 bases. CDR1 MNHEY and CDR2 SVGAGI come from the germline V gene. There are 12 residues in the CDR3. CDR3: CASSFQGFGYTF. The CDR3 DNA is TGTGCCAGCAGTTTCCAGGGCTTCGGCTACACCTTC.

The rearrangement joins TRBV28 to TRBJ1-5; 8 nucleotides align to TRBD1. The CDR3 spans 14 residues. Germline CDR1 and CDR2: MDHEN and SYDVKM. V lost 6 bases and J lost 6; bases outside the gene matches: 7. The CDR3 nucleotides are TGTGCCAGCAGCTCCGACAGGGGAGGTCAGCCCCAGCATTTT. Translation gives CASSSDRGGQPQHF.

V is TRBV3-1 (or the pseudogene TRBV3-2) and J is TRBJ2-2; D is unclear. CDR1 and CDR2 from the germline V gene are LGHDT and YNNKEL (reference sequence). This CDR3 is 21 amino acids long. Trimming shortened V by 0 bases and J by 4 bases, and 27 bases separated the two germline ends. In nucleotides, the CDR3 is TGTGCCAGCAGCCAAGATCGTTCACAGCTCCCCTACTCAGTAGGCACCGGGGAGCTGTTTTTT. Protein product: CASSQDRSQLPYSVGTGELFF.

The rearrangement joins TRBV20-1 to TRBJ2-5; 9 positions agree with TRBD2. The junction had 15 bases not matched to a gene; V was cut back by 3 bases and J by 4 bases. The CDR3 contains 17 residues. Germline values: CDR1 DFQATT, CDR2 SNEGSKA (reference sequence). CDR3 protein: CSASVTSGQRWLETQYF. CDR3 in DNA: TGCAGTGCTAGTGTGACTAGCGGCCAGCGGTGGTTAGAGACCCAGTACTTC.

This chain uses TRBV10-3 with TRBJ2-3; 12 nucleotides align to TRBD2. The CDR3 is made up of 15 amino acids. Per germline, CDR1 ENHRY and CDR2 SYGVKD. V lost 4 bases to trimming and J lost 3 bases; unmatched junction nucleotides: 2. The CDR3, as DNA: TGTGCCATCAGTGGGACTAGCGGGAAAACAGATACGCAGTATTTT. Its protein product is CAISGTSGKTDTQYF.

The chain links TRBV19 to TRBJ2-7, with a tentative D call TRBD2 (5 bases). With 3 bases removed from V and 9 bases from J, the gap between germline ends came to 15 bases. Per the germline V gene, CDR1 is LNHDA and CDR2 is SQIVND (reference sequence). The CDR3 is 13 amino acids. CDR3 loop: CASSIEVGRGQYF. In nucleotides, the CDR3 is TGTGCCAGTAGTATTGAAGTGGGCCGGGGGCAGTACTTC.

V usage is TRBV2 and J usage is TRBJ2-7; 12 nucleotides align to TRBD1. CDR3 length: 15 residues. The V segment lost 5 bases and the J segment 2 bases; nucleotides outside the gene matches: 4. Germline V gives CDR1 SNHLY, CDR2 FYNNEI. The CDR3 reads CASSKGTGGPYEQYF. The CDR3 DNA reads TGTGCCAGCAGTAAAGGGACAGGGGGCCCCTACGAGCAGTACTTC.

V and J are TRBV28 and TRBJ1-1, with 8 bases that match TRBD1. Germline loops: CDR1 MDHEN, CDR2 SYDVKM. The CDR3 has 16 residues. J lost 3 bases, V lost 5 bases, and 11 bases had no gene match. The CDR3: CASSEIGTGIDTEAFF. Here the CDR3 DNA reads TGTGCCAGCAGTGAAATAGGGACAGGAATAGACACTGAAGCTTTCTTT. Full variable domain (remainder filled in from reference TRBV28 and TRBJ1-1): DVKVTQSSRYLVKRTGEKVFLECVQDMDHENMFWYRQDPGLGLRLIYFSYDVKMKEKGDIPEGYSVSREKKERFSLILESASTNQTSMYLCASSEIGTGIDTEAFFGQGTRLTVV.

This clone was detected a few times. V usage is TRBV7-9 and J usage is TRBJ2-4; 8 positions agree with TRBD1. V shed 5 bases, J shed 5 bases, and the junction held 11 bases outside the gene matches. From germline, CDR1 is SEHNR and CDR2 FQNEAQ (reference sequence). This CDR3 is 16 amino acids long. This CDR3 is CASSPDRAGWENIQYF. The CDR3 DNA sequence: TGTGCCAGCAGCCCGGACAGGGCGGGTTGGGAAAACATTCAGTACTTC.

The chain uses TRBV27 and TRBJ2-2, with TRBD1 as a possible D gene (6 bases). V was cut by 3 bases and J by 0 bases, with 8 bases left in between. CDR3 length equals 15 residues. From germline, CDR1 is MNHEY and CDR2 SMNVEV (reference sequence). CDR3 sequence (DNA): TGTGCCAGCAGTTTGGGGACACCGAACACCGGGGAGCTGTTTTTT. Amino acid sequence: CASSLGTPNTGELFF.

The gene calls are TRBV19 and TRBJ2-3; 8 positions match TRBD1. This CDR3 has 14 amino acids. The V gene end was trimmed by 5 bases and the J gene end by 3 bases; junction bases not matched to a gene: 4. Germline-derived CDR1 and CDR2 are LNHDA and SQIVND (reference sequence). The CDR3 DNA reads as TGTGCCAGTAGTGGGCGACAGGGGACAGATACGCAGTATTTT. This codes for CASSGRQGTDTQYF. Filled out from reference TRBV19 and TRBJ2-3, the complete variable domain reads DGGITQSPKYLFRKEGQNVTLSCEQNLNHDAMYWYRQDPGQGLRLIYYSQIVNDFQKGDIAEGYSVSREKKESFPLTVTSAQKNPTAFYLCASSGRQGTDTQYFGPGTRLTVL.

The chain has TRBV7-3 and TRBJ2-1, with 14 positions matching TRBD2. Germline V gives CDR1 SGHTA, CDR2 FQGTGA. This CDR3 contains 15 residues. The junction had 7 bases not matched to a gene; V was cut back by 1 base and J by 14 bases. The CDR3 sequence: CASSLNQGLAGAEFF. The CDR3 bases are TGTGCCAGCAGCTTAAATCAGGGACTAGCGGGAGCAGAGTTCTTC.

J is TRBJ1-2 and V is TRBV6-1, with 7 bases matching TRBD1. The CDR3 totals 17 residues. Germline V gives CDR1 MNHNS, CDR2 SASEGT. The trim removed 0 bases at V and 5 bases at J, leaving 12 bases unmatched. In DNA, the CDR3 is TGTGCCAGCAGTGAAGCTTCTTCGGCCGGGACAGCATATGGCTACACCTTC. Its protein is CASSEASSAGTAYGYTF.

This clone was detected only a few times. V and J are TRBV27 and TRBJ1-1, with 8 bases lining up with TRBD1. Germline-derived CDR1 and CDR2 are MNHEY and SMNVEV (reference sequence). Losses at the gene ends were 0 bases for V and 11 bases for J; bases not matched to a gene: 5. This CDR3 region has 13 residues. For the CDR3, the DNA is TGTGCCAGCAGTTTATCCGCAGGGGGCGTCGCTTTCTTT. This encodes CASSLSAGGVAFF.